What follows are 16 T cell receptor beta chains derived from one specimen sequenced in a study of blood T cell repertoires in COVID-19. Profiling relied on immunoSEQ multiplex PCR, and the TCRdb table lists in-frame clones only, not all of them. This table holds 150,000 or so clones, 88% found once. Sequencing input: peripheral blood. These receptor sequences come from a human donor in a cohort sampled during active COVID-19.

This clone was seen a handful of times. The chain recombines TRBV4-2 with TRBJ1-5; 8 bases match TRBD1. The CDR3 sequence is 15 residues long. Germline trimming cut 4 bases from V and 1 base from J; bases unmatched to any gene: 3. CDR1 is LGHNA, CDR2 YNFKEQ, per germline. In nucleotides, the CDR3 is TGTGCCAGCAGCCGTGACAGGGGAAGCAATCAGCCCCAGCATTTT. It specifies CASSRDRGSNQPQHF.

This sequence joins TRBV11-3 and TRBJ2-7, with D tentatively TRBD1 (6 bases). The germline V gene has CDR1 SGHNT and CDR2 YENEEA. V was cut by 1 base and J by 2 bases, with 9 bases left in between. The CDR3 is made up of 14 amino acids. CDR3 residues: CASSLAAGAYEQYF. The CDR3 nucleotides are TGTGCCAGCAGCTTAGCAGCAGGGGCCTACGAGCAGTACTTC. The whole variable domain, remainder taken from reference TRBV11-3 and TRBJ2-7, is EAGVVQSPRYKIIEKKQPVAFWCNPISGHNTLYWYLQNLGQGPELLIRYENEEAVDDSQLPKDRFSAERLKGVDSTLKIQPAELGDSAVYLCASSLAAGAYEQYFGPGTRLTVT.

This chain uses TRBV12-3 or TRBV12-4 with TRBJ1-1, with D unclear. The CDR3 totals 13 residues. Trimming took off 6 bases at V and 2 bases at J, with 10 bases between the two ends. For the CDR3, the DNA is TGTGCCAGCAGGTACGCAGGAAACACTGAAGCTTTCTTT. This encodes CASRYAGNTEAFF.

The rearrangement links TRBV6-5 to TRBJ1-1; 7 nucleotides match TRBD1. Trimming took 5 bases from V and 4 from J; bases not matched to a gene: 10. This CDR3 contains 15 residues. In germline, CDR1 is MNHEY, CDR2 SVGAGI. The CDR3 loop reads CASSTRQGEITEAFF. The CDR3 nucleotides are TGTGCCAGCAGTACTAGACAGGGAGAAATCACTGAAGCTTTCTTT.

The CDR3 bases are TGTGCCAGCAGCGTGCCGGAGGCGGGGGTCACCAGCTCCTACAATGAGCAGTTCTTC. Its translation is CASSVPEAGVTSSYNEQFF. The genes are TRBV9 and TRBJ2-1, with 7 bases lining up with TRBD2. Germline V gives CDR1 SGDLS, CDR2 YYNGEE. The CDR3 is 19 residues long. The V and J ends lost 2 bases and 0 bases, in that order; junction bases with no gene match: 14.

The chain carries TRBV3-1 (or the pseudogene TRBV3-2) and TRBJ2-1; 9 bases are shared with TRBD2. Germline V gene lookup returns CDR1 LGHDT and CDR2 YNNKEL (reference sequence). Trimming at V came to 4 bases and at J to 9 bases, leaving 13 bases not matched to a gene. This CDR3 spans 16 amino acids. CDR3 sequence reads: CASSLDPRLAVREQFF. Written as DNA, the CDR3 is TGTGCCAGCAGCCTGGACCCCCGACTAGCGGTTCGTGAGCAGTTCTTC.

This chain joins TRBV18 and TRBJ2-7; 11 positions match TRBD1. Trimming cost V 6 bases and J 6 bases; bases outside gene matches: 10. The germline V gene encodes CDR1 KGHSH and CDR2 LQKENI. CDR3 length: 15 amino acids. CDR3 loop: CASSPGQGALGEQYF. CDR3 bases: TGTGCCAGCTCCCCTGGACAGGGGGCGCTTGGCGAGCAGTACTTC.

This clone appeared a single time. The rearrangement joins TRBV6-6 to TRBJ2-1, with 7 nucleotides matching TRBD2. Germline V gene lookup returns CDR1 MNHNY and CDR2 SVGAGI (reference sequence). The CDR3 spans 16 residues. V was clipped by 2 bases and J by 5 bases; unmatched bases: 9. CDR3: CASSYGVLAKHNEQFF. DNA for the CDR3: TGTGCCAGCAGTTACGGGGTACTAGCGAAACACAATGAGCAGTTCTTC.

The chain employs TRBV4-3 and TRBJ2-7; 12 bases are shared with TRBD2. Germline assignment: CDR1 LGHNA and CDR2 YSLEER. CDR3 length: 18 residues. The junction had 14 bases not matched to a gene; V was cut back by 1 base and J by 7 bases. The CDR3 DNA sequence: TGCGCCAGCAGCCAAGTGTTGCGGACTAGCGGGATCGGTGGAGAGCAGTACTTC. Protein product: CASSQVLRTSGIGGEQYF.

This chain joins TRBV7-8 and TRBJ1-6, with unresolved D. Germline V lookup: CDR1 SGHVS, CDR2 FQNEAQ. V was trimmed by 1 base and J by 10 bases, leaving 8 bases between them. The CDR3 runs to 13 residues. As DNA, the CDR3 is TGTGCCAGCAGCTTAGGAACGGGGTCACCCCTCCACTTT. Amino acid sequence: CASSLGTGSPLHF.

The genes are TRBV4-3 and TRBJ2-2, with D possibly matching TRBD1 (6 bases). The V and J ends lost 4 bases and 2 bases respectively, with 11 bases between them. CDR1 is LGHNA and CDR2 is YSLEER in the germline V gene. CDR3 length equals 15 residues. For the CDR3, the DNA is TGCGCCAGCAGCCGTCGGGACAAAAACACCGGGGAGCTGTTTTTT. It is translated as CASSRRDKNTGELFF.

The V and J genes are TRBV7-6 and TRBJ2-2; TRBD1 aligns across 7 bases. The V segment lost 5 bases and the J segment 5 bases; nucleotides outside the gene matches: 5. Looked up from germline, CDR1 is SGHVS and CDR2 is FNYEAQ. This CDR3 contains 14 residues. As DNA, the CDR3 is TGTGCCAGCAGCCCCCGACAGGGAACCGGGGAGCTGTTTTTT. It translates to CASSPRQGTGELFF.

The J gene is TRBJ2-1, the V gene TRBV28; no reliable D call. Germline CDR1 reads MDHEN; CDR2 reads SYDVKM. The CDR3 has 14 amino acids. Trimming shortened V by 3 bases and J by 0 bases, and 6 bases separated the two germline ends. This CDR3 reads CASSFHSSYNEQFF. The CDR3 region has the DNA TGTGCCAGCAGTTTTCACAGCTCCTACAATGAGCAGTTCTTC.

The CDR3 spells CASSYPFSLPGGSTDTQYF. In DNA form, the CDR3 reads TGTGCCAGCAGTTACCCTTTTTCCCTCCCCGGGGGAAGCACAGATACGCAGTATTTT. This chain connects TRBV6-2 or TRBV6-3 to TRBJ2-3; the D gene is possibly TRBD2 (6 bases). Trimming removed 2 bases at V and 0 bases at J, with 21 bases between. Germline V gives CDR1 MNHEY, CDR2 SVGEGT. The CDR3 has 19 amino acids.

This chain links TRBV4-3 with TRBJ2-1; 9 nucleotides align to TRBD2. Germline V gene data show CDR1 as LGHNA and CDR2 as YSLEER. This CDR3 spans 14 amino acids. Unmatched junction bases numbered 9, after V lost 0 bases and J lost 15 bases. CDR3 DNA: TGCGCCAGCAGCCAAGATTCCCTGCGGGGGGGCCTGTTCTTC. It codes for CASSQDSLRGGLFF.

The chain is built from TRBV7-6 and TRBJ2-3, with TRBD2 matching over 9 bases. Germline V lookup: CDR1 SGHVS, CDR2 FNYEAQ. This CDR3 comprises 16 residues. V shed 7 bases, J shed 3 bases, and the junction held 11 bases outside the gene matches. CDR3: CASMDLRGGLTDTQYF. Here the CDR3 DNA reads TGTGCCAGCATGGATTTGCGGGGGGGGTTAACAGATACGCAGTATTTT. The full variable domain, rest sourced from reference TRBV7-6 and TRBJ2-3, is GAGVSQSPRYKVTKRGQDVALRCDPISGHVSLYWYRQALGQGPEFLTYFNYEAQQDKSGLPNDRFSAERPEGSISTLTIQRTEQRDSAMYRCASMDLRGGLTDTQYFGPGTRLTVL.